This entry concerns a single T cell receptor beta chain. An end of the junction differs from the germline gene, which may be a read error. These data come from a study of blood T cell repertoires in COVID-19. Study context: Samples came from the United States, Italy and Spain, spanning acute and convalescent COVID-19. In each case, the material was cDNA or gDNA derived from T cells, B-cell-depleted T cells, or PBMCs.

Germline CDR1 SGDLS, CDR2 YYNGEE. The CDR3 totals 11 residues. Original methodology: From reference gene primer amplification, estimates of nucleated cell counts were derived. Sequenced by immunoSEQ multiplex PCR; TCRdb stores in-frame clones only, minus some. D and trimming come from the DNA, and the V and J calls and clone size come from that table. The sample includes some 120,000 clones, about 70% seen only once; the top ten take 2% to 2.5%. V is TRBV9 and J is TRBJ2-3, with D possibly being TRBD1 (6 bases). This TCR was recovered from a woman in her 70s with acute or convalescent COVID-19. The sample was peripheral blood. This CDR3 reads CASSVTGTQYF. The CDR3 DNA is TGTGCCAGCAGCGTGACAGGTACGCAGTATTTT.